The clone carrying this T cell receptor (beta chain) appeared many times. Its antigen is still unknown. These data are taken from a study of T cell responses to AZD1222 COVID-19 vaccine. The overall study: Recipients boosted at about 4 weeks or about 12 weeks are pooled.

The CDR3 is 15 residues long. Per germline, CDR1 MNHEY and CDR2 SVGAGI. V shed 6 bases, J shed 5 bases, and the junction held 6 bases outside the gene matches. Study-wide results and caveats: Compared with day 0, the breadth and depth of the Spike-specific TCR repertoire rose significantly after two doses of AZD1222. Unmutated variant regions reportedly attract nearly half of all spike-specific TCRs.

Sequencing was performed with immunoSEQ multiplex PCR; in TCRdb, only in-frame clones are kept and a portion is missing. Found here are about 140,000 clones, approximately 92% of them singletons; the top ten hold 5%. The chain has TRBV6-5 and TRBJ2-2; 10 bases are shared with TRBD2. The receptor comes from an adult in good health. Sequencing used peripheral blood, obtained on day 0 of AZD1222 vaccination. The CDR3 bases are TGTGCCAGCAGCCGTGTAGCGGGAGGAACCGGGGAGCTGTTTTTT. Translating gives CASSRVAGGTGELFF.